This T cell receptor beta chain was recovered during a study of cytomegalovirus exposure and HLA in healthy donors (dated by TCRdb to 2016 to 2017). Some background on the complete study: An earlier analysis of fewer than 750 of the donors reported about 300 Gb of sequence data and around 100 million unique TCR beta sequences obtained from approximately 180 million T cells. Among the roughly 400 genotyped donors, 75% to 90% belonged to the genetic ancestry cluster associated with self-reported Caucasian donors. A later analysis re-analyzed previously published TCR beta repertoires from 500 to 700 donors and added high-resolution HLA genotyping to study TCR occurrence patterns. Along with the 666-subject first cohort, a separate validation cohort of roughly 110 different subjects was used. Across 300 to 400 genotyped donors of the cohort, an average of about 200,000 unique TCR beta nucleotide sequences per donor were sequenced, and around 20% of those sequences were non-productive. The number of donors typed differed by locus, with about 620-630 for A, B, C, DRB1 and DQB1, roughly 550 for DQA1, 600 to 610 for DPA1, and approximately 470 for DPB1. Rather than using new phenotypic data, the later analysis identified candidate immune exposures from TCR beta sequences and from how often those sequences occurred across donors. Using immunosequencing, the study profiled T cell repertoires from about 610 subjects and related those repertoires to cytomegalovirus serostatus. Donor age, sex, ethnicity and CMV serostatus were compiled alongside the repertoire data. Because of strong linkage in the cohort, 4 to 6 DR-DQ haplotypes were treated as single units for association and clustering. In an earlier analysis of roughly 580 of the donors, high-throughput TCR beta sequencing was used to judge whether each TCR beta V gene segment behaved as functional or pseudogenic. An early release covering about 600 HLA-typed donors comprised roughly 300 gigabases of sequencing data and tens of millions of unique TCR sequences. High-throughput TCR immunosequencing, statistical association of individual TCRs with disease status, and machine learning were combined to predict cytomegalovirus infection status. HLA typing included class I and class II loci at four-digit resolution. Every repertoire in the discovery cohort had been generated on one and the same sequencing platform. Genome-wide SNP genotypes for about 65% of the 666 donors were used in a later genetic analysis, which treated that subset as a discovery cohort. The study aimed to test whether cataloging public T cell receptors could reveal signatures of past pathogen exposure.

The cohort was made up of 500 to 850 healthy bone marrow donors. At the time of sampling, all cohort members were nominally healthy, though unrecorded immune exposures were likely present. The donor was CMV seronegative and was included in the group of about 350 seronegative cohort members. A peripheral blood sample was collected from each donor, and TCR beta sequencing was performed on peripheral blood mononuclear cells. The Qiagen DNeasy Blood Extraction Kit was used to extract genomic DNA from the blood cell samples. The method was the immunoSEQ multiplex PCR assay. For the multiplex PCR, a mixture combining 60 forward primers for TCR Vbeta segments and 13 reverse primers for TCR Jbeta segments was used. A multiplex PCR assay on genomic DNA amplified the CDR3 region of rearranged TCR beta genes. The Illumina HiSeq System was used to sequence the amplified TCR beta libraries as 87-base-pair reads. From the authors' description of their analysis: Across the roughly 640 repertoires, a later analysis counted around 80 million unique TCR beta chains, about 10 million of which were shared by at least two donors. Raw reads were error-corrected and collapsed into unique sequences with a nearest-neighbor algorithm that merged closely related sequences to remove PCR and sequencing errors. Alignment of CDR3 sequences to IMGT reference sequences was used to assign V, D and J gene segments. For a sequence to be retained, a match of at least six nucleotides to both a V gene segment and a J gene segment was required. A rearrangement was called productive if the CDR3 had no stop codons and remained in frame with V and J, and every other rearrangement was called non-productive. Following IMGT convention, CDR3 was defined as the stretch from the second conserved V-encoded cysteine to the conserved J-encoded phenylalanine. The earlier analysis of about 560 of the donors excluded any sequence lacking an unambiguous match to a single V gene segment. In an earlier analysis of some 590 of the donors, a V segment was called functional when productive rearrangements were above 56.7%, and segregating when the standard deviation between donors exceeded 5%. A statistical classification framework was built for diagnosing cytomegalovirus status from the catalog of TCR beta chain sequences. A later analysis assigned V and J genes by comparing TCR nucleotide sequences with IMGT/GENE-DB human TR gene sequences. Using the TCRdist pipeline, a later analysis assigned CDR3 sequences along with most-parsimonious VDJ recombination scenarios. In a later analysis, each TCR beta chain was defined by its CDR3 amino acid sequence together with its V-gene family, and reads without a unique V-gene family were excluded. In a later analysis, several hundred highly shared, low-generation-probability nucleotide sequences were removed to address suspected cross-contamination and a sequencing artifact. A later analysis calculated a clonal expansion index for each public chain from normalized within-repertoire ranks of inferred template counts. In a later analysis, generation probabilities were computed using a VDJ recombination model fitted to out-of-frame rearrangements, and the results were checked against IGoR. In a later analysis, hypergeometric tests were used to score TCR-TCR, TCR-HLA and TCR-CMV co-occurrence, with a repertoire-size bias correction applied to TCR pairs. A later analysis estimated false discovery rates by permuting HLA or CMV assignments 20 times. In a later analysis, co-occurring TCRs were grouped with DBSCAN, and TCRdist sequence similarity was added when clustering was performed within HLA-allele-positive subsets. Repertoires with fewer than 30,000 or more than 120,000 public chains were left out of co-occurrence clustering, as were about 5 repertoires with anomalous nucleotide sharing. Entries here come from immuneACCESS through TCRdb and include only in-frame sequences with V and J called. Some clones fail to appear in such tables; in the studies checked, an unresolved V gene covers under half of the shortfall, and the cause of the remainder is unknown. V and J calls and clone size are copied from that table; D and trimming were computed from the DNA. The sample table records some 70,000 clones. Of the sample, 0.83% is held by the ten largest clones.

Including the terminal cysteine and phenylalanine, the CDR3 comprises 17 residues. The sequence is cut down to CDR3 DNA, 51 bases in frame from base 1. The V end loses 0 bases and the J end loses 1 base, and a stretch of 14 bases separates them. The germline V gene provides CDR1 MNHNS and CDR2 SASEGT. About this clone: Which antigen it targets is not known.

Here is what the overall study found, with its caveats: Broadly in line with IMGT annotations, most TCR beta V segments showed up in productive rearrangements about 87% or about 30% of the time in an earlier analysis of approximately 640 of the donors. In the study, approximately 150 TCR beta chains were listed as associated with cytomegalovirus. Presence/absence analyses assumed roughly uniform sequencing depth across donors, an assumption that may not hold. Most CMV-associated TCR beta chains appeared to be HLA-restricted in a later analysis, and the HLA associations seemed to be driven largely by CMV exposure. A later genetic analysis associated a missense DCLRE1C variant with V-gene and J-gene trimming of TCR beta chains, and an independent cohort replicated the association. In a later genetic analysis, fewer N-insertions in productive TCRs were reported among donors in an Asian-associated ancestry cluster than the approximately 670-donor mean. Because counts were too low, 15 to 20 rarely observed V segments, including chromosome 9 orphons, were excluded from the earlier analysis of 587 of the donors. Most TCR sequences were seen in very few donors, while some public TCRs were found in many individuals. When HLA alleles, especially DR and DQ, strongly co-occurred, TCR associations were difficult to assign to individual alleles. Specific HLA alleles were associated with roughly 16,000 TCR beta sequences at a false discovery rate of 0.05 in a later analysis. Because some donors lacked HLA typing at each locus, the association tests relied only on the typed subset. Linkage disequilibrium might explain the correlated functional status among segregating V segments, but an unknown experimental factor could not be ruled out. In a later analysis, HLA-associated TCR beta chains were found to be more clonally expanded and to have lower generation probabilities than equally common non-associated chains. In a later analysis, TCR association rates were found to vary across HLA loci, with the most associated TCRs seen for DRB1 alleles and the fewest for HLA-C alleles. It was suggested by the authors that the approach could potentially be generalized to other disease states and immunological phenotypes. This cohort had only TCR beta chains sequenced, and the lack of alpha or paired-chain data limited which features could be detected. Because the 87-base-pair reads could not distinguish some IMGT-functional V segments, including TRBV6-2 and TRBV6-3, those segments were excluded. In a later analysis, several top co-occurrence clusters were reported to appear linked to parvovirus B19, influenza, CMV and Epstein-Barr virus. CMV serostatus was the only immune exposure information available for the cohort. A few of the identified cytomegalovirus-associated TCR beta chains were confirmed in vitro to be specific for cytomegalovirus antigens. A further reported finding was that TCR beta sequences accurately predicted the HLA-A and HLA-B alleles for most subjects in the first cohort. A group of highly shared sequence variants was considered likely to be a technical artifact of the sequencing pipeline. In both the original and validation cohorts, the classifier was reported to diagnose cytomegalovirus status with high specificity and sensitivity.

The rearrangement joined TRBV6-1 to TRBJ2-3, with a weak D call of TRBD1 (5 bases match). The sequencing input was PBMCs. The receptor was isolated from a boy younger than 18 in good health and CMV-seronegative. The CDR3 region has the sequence CASSEARPSRGTDTQYF. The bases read TGTGCCAGCAGTGAAGCTCGGCCCAGCAGGGGCACAGATACGCAGTATTTT.